Given below is one T cell receptor (beta chain) in context. This sample is drawn from a study of blood T cell repertoires in COVID-19. About the study: Acute and convalescent COVID-19 samples came from the United States, Italy and Spain. PBMCs, B-cell-depleted T cells, or T cells provided the cDNA or gDNA that made up the material.

A Seattle source enrolled patients during active infection and followed them longitudinally. V was pared by 4 bases and J by 4 bases, with 10 bases between. There are 13 residues in the CDR3. The germline gives CDR1 KGHSH, CDR2 LQKENI. Per the study methods: Amplification of reference gene primers was used by the study to estimate nucleated cell counts. The table came from immunoSEQ multiplex PCR; TCRdb's copy has only in-frame clones and leaves some out. That table furnishes V, J and clone size, whereas the DNA furnished D and trimming. This sample has 150,000 or so clones; around 79% occur once, and the top ten carry 8.1%.

The sequenced material came from peripheral blood. The chain recombines TRBV18 with TRBJ1-2; D not resolved. The receptor comes from a woman aged 60-75 years with COVID-19, enrolled during active disease. CDR3 protein: CASSLDAVYGYTF. CDR3 DNA: TGTGCCAGCTCACTTGATGCGGTCTATGGCTACACCTTC.